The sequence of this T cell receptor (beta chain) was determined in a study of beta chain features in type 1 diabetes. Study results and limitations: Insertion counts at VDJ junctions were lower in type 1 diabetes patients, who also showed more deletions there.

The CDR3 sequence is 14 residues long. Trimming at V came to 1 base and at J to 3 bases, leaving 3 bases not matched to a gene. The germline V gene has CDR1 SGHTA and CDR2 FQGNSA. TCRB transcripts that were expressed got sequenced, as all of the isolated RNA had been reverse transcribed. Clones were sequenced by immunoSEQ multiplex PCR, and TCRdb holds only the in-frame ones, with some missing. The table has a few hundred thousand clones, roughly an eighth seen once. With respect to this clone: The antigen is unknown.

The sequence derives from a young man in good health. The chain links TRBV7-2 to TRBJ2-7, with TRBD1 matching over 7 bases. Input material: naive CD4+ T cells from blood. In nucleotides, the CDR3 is TGTGCCAGCAGCTTAGGCCCAGGGGGCTACGAGCAGTACTTC. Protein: CASSLGPGGYEQYF.